This T cell receptor (beta chain) was sequenced in a study of CD4 T cells in relation to SARS-CoV-2 and coronaviruses. Findings and caveats of the study: Pre-pandemic and post-infection samples never came from the same donor. SARS-CoV-2-driven expansion was significantly weaker in crossreactive than monoreactive clones.

Concerning this clone itself: The antigen is unknown.

The unexposed donors gave CD4+ T cells in about 2010-2018, prior to COVID-19. Naive and memory CD4+ T cells came from enriched cryopreserved PBMCs. Generated by immunoSEQ multiplex PCR, the TCRdb table keeps only in-frame clones and is missing some. This sample has about 59,000 clones, with 75% to 90% found just once. What was sequenced was memory CD4+ T cells from PBMCs. This receptor was identified in a human donor in good health.

For the CDR3, the DNA is TGTGCCAGCAGTATCGACTCGCGGGAAGAGCAGTTCTTC. This encodes CASSIDSREEQFF. The chain recombines TRBV28 with TRBJ2-1; D possibly corresponds to TRBD2 (6 bases). Deletions cut 5 bases from V and 10 bases from J, with 15 bases between. There are 13 residues in the CDR3. Germline values: CDR1 MDHEN, CDR2 SYDVKM.